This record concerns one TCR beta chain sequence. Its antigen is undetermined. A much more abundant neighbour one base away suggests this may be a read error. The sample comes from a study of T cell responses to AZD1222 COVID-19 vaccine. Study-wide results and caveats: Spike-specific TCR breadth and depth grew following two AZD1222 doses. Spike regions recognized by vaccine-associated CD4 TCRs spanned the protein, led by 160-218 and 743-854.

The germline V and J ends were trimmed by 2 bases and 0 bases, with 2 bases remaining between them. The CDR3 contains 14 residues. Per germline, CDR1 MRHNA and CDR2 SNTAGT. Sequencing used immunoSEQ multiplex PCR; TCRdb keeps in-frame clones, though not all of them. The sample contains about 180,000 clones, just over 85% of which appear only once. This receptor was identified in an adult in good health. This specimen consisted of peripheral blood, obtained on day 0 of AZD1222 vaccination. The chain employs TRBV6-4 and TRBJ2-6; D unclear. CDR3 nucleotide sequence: TGTGCCAGCAGTGACAACTCTGGGGCCAACGTCCTGACTTTC. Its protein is CASSDNSGANVLTF.